Here is one T cell receptor (beta chain) with its context. The sample belongs to a study of blood T cell repertoires in COVID-19. About the research overall: The origin of the acute and convalescent COVID-19 samples was the United States, Italy and Spain. Sources were T cells, B-cell-depleted T cells, or PBMCs; the material itself was cDNA or gDNA.

Original handling: Reference gene primers were amplified, and this amplification served to estimate nucleated cell counts. TCRdb's table, derived via immunoSEQ multiplex PCR, lists solely in-frame clones and lacks some. V and J calls and clone size are copied from that table; D and trimming were computed from the DNA. The table shows over 600,000 clones, with 80% to 90% occurring only once. Germline V gives CDR1 MDHEN, CDR2 SYDVKM. The CDR3 sequence is 14 residues long. V shed 6 bases, J shed 0 bases, and the junction held 3 bases outside the gene matches. The receptor was derived from a woman aged 18-29 years with acute or convalescent COVID-19. The J gene is TRBJ2-7, the V gene TRBV28, with TRBD1 matching over 9 bases. The sequencing sample was made of peripheral blood. This CDR3 reads CASSRDRDSYEQYF. The CDR3 DNA reads as TGTGCCAGCAGCCGGGACAGGGACTCCTACGAGCAGTACTTC. The entire variable domain, with the rest obtained from reference TRBV28 and TRBJ2-7, is as follows: DVKVTQSSRYLVKRTGEKVFLECVQDMDHENMFWYRQDPGLGLRLIYFSYDVKMKEKGDIPEGYSVSREKKERFSLILESASTNQTSMYLCASSRDRDSYEQYFGPGTRLTVT.